Included here is one T cell receptor beta chain sequence, with context. Its target is not known. This sample is drawn from a study of type 1 regulatory T cells. Study in general: This in vitro CD4 product, T-allo10, is enriched for Tr1 cells and alloantigen-specific.

Germline trimming cut 5 bases from V and 6 bases from J; bases unmatched to any gene: 8. Germline loops: CDR1 LGHNA, CDR2 YNFKEQ. The CDR3 covers 15 residues. One entry per CDR3 protein results from TCRdb running MiXCR on the reads. The sample holds tens of thousands of distinct CDR3 sequences; approximately 72% are singletons and the top ten take roughly 14%. Graft donor-derived T-allo10 cells were described as host-alloantigen-specific, anergic, and alloantigen-specifically suppressive. This clonotype originated in a human donor in good health. This chain uses TRBV4-2 with TRBJ2-1; 9 bases agree with TRBD2. What was sequenced was cultured T cells, either the whole culture or a sorted T cell fraction (not recorded which). Subset defined: Tr1-enriched cell product generated in vitro against host alloantigens. CDR3 coding DNA: TGTGCCAGCAGCGCCACGACTAGCGGTGCCAATGAGCAGTTCTTC. This encodes CASSATTSGANEQFF.